These T cell receptor beta chains were read from a single sample in a study of cytomegalovirus exposure and HLA in healthy donors. Sequencing used immunoSEQ multiplex PCR; TCRdb keeps in-frame clones, though not all of them. The sample includes some 150,000 clones, 70% to 80% of them seen just once. Input material: PBMCs. Receptors were obtained from a man younger than 30 in good health and CMV-seronegative. CDR3s include the opening cysteine and the closing phenylalanine or tryptophan. The D gene is left open where the match is weak. For some rows the clone size is stated as once, few or many, or as a class when expanded; others skip it.

NA,NA,TRBJ2-3,TRBV19,CASSIGFRTDHSTDTQYF,TGTGCCAGTAGTATCGGATTTAGGACAGATCATAGCACAGATACGCAGTATTTT
NA,TRBD2,TRBJ2-1,TRBV11-3,CASSLSTSGGLSSSYNEQFF,TGTGCCAGCAGCTTGTCGACTAGCGGGGGGCTATCGAGCTCCTACAATGAGCAGTTCTTC
few,NA,TRBJ2-7,TRBV27,CASSLRFRGQGYEQYF,TGTGCCAGCAGTTTAAGATTCCGTGGGCAGGGCTACGAGCAGTACTTC
NA,TRBD2,TRBJ2-7,TRBV7-2,CASSLESGSTYEQYF,TGTGCCAGCAGCTTAGAAAGCGGGAGTACGTACGAGCAGTACTTC
NA,TRBD2,TRBJ2-7,TRBV19,CASRLAGETYEQYF,TGTGCCAGCCGACTAGCGGGAGAGACCTACGAGCAGTACTTC
NA,TRBD2,TRBJ2-1,TRBV5-1,CASSFVAGTSGALPYNEQFF,TGCGCCAGCAGCTTCGTCGCGGGGACTAGCGGGGCCCTCCCCTACAATGAGCAGTTCTTC
NA,TRBD1,TRBJ1-2,TRBV5-1,CASTSGGPNYGYTF,TGCGCCAGCACCTCAGGGGGGCCTAACTATGGCTACACCTTC
few,NA,TRBJ1-2,TRBV9,CASSPFWGGGGDYGYTF,TGTGCCAGCAGCCCCTTCTGGGGTGGGGGGGGTGACTATGGCTACACCTTC
NA,TRBD1,TRBJ1-2,TRBV29-1,CSEGDRGMDYGYTF,TGCAGCGAGGGTGACAGGGGGATGGACTATGGCTACACCTTC
few,NA,TRBJ1-4,TRBV2,CASSGTENEKLFF,TGTGCCAGCAGTGGGACAGAGAATGAAAAACTGTTTTTT
NA,NA,TRBJ1-5,TRBV6-6,CASSYYSNQPQHF,TGTGCCAGCAGTTATTATAGCAATCAGCCCCAGCATTTT
NA,TRBD2,TRBJ2-7,TRBV7-8,CASSGTLAGEYEQYF,TGTGCCAGCAGCGGCACACTAGCGGGAGAGTACGAGCAGTACTTC
NA,TRBD2,TRBJ2-1,TRBV11-2,CASTQTSGVYNEQFF,TGTGCCAGCACCCAAACTAGCGGGGTCTACAATGAGCAGTTCTTC
NA,NA,TRBJ1-5,TRBV19,CASSMATPSNQPQHF,TGTGCCAGTAGTATGGCGACACCCAGCAATCAGCCCCAGCATTTT
NA,TRBD1,TRBJ2-1,TRBV5-1,CASSFAPGQGAWEQFF,TGCGCCAGCAGCTTTGCCCCGGGACAGGGGGCTTGGGAGCAGTTCTTC
NA,TRBD1,TRBJ2-6,TRBV7-3,CASRNRTGNSGANVLTF,TGTGCCAGCAGAAACCGGACAGGGAACTCTGGGGCCAACGTCCTGACTTTC
NA,NA,TRBJ1-3,TRBV19,CATQRGSSSGNTIYF,TGTGCCACCCAGCGGGGTTCCAGCTCTGGAAACACCATATATTTT
NA,NA,TRBJ2-7,TRBV7-9,CASSPHSYEQYF,TGTGCCAGCAGCCCCCACTCCTACGAGCAGTACTTC
NA,TRBD1,TRBJ1-2,TRBV19,CASSLLTGNYGYTF,TGTGCCAGTAGTTTACTGACAGGGAACTATGGCTACACCTTC
NA,TRBD1,TRBJ2-1,TRBV6-1,CASSERRGQPGNEQFF,TGTGCCAGCAGTGAAAGACGGGGACAGCCGGGCAATGAGCAGTTCTTC
NA,TRBD1,TRBJ2-5,TRBV25-1,CASSPGQGEETQYF,TGTGCCAGCAGCCCCGGGCAGGGGGAAGAGACCCAGTACTTC
NA,NA,TRBJ1-2,TRBV29-1,CSVEDPKTRNYGYTF,TGCAGCGTTGAAGATCCCAAGACAAGGAACTATGGCTACACCTTC
NA,NA,TRBJ2-3,TRBV30,CAWSAPTEGTDTQYF,TGTGCCTGGAGTGCCCCGACGGAGGGCACAGATACGCAGTATTTT
NA,NA,TRBJ2-4,TRBV5-1,CASSSTAGIQYF,TGCGCCAGCAGCTCTACCGCAGGCATTCAGTACTTC
few,NA,TRBJ2-7,TRBV28,CASRVPAGLGYEQYF,TGTGCCAGCAGGGTACCGGCGGGATTAGGGTACGAGCAGTACTTC
NA,NA,TRBJ1-3,TRBV11-2,CASTPVGNTIYF,TGTGCCAGCACTCCGGTGGGAAACACCATATATTTT
NA,NA,TRBJ2-1,TRBV9,CASSVGILGGNEQFF,TGTGCCAGCAGCGTCGGGATTCTCGGAGGCAATGAGCAGTTCTTC
NA,NA,TRBJ1-1,TRBV30,CAWGPGSRAEAFF,TGTGCCTGGGGTCCAGGGTCTAGGGCTGAAGCTTTCTTT
NA,NA,TRBJ2-7,TRBV2,CASSESSGRAVEQYF,TGTGCCAGCAGTGAAAGTTCGGGAAGGGCGGTAGAGCAGTACTTC
NA,NA,TRBJ1-5,TRBV12-2,CASRLVVPNQPQHF,TGTGCAAGTCGCTTAGTAGTTCCCAATCAGCCCCAGCATTTT
NA,NA,TRBJ2-7,TRBV9,CASSVVGGEQYF,TGTGCCAGCAGCGTAGTAGGGGGAGAGCAGTACTTC
NA,TRBD1,TRBJ1-2,TRBV5-1,CASSLGRTGEGYTF,TGCGCCAGCAGCTTGGGAAGGACAGGGGAAGGCTACACCTTC
NA,TRBD1,TRBJ1-4,TRBV5-1,CASSLEGTGKKLFF,TGCGCCAGCAGCTTGGAGGGGACAGGGAAAAAACTGTTTTTT
NA,NA,TRBJ2-5,TRBV4-1,CASSLPFGQRQETQYF,TGCGCCAGCAGCCTCCCCTTTGGACAGCGCCAAGAGACCCAGTACTTC
NA,NA,TRBJ1-2,TRBV11-1,CASSLSGVDKNYGYTF,TGTGCCAGCAGCTTAAGTGGCGTGGACAAGAACTATGGCTACACCTTC
once,NA,TRBJ2-3,TRBV30,CARRRQTQTDTQYF,TGTGCCCGAAGACGACAGACACAAACGGATACGCAGTATTTT
NA,NA,TRBJ2-7,TRBV6-5,CASSSETATYEQYF,TGTGCCAGCAGTTCAGAGACAGCTACCTACGAGCAGTACTTC
NA,TRBD1,TRBJ1-2,TRBV5-6,CASSGAHGQGVNYGYTF,TGTGCCAGCAGCGGGGCCCATGGACAGGGGGTTAACTATGGCTACACCTTC
NA,TRBD2,TRBJ2-2,TRBV9,CASSFTGGQVAGELFF,TGTGCCAGCAGCTTCACGGGGGGGCAGGTTGCCGGGGAGCTGTTTTTT
NA,NA,TRBJ2-1,TRBV5-8,CASSLDTNEQFF,TGTGCCAGTAGCTTGGACACGAATGAGCAGTTCTTC
NA,NA,TRBJ1-1,TRBV5-1,CASSLAPGIGNTEAFF,TGCGCCAGCAGCTTGGCTCCAGGGATCGGTAACACTGAAGCTTTCTTT
few,TRBD2,TRBJ2-7,TRBV29-1,CSVELAGGRSEEQYF,TGCAGCGTTGAACTAGCGGGAGGGAGAAGTGAAGAGCAGTACTTC
few,TRBD1,TRBJ2-7,TRBV2,CASSDTTGGSYEQYF,TGTGCCAGCAGTGACACAACAGGGGGCTCTTACGAGCAGTACTTC
NA,TRBD2,TRBJ2-2,TRBV5-1,CASSRILAGGSTGELFF,TGCGCCAGCAGCCGTATTCTAGCGGGGGGGTCCACCGGGGAGCTGTTTTTT
NA,NA,TRBJ2-1,TRBV9,CASSLGGGPSYNEQFF,TGTGCCAGCAGCCTAGGGGGGGGGCCCTCCTACAATGAGCAGTTCTTC
NA,NA,TRBJ1-4,TRBV5-4,CASSLYGPTNEKLFF,TGTGCCAGCAGCTTGTATGGCCCAACTAATGAAAAACTGTTTTTT
NA,TRBD2,TRBJ2-1,TRBV5-1,CASGKLAGGYNEQFF,TGCGCCAGCGGTAAACTAGCGGGAGGGTACAATGAGCAGTTCTTC
NA,TRBD1,TRBJ1-2,TRBV18,CASSPGQGRDYGYTF,TGTGCCAGCTCACCCGGACAGGGTAGGGACTATGGCTACACCTTC
once,TRBD2,TRBJ2-3,TRBV7-3,CASSLGLAGGPDTQYF,TGTGCCAGCAGCTTAGGACTAGCGGGAGGGCCGGATACGCAGTATTTT
NA,TRBD2,TRBJ2-7,TRBV5-4,CASSLELAGVAHEQYF,TGTGCCAGCAGCTTGGAACTAGCGGGAGTAGCCCACGAGCAGTACTTC
NA,NA,TRBJ1-5,TRBV6-1,CASSEQGWQPQHF,TGTGCCAGCAGTGAACAGGGTTGGCAGCCCCAGCATTTT
NA,NA,TRBJ1-4,TRBV4-1,CASREVGRNATNEKLFF,TGCGCCAGCAGGGAGGTCGGACGGAACGCAACTAATGAAAAACTGTTTTTT